Given below is one T cell receptor (beta chain) in context. Its antigen is as yet unknown. The record originates from a study of liver allograft versus peripheral blood T cells. Study information: The study compared liver allograft T cell receptor repertoires against peripheral blood repertoires of liver transplant recipients.

The CDR3 sequence is 16 residues long. The J segment lost 6 bases and the V segment lost 1 base, leaving 5 bases of the junction unmatched. Germline CDR1 SGHTA, CDR2 FQGTGA. TCRdb fed the reads into MiXCR, producing one record per CDR3 protein. Of around 18,000 distinct CDR3 sequences in the sample, roughly a fifth were seen once. Study-level results: As reported, T cell receptor repertoires inside liver allografts differed from those present in peripheral blood.

The clonotype comes from a human patient who had a liver transplant. Among the T cells, some may be from the graft donor. The V call is TRBV7-3, the J call TRBJ2-2; 10 bases fit TRBD2. Here the CDR3 reads CASSLKSGLAPGELFF. As DNA, the CDR3 is TGTGCCAGCAGCTTAAAGTCGGGACTAGCGCCCGGGGAGCTGTTTTTT.